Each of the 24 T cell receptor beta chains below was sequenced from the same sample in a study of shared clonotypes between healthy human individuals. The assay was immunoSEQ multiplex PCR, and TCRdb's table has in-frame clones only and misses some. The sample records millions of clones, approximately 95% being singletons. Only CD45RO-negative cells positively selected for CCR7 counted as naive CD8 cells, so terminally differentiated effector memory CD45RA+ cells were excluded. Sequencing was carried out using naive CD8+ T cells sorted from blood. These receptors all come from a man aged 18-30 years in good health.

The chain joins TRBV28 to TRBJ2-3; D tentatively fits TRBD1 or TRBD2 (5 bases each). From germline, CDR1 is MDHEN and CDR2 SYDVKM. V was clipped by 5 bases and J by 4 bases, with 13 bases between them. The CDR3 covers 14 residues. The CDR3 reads CASSGASWADTQYF. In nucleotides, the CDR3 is TGTGCCAGCAGTGGGGCTAGCTGGGCAGATACGCAGTATTTT.

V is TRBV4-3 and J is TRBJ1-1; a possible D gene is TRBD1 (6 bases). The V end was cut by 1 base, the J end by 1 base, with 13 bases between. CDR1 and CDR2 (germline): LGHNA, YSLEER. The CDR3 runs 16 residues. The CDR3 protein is CASSQGLGAENTEAFF. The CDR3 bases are TGCGCCAGCAGCCAAGGGCTGGGGGCGGAGAACACTGAAGCTTTCTTT.

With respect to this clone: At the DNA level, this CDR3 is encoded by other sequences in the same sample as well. The DNA for the CDR3 is TGTGCCAGCAGTTTAGGGGGCTACGAGCAGTACTTC. Translation: CASSLGGYEQYF. V usage is TRBV27 and J usage is TRBJ2-7; tentatively, D is TRBD1 or TRBD2 (5 bases each). Germline CDR1 is MNHEY and CDR2 is SMNVEV (reference sequence). The CDR3 sequence is 12 residues long. Trimming took 2 bases from V and 3 from J, leaving 5 bases between them.

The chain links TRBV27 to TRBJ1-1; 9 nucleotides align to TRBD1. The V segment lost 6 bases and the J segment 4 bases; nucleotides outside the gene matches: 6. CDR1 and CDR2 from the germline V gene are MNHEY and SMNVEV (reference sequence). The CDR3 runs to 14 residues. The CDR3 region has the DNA TGTGCCAGCAGAGAACAGGGGGCCGCCACTGAAGCTTTCTTT. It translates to CASREQGAATEAFF.

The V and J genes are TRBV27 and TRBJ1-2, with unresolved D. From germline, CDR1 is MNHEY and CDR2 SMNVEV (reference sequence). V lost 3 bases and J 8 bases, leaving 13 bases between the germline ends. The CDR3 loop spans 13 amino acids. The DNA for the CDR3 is TGTGCCAGCAGTTTTGAGGGAACGGACGGCTACACCTTC. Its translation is CASSFEGTDGYTF.

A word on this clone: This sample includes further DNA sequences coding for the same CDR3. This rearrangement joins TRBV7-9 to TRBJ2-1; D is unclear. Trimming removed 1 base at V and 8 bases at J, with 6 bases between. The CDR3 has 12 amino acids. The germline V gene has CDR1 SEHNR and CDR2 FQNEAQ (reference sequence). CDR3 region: CASSLGGYEQFF. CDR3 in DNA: TGTGCCAGCAGCTTAGGGGGTTATGAGCAGTTCTTC.

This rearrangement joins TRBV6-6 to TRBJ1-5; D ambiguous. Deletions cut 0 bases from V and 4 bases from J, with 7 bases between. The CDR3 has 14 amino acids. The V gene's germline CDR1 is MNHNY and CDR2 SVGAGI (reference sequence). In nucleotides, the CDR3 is TGTGCCAGCAGTTACTCGATAGGGAATCAGCCCCAGCATTTT. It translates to CASSYSIGNQPQHF.

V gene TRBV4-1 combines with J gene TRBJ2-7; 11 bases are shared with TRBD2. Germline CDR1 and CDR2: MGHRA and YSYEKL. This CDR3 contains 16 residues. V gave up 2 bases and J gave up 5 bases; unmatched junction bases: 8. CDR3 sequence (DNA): TGCGCCAGCAGCCAACTGGTAGCGGGAGGGCCTGACGAGCAGTACTTC. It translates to CASSQLVAGGPDEQYF.

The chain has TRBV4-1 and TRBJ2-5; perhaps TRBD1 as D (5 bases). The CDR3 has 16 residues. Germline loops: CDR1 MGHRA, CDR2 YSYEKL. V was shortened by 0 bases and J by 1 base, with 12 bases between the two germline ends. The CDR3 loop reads CASSQEVAGPQETQYF. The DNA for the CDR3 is TGCGCCAGCAGCCAAGAGGTGGCAGGGCCCCAAGAGACCCAGTACTTC.

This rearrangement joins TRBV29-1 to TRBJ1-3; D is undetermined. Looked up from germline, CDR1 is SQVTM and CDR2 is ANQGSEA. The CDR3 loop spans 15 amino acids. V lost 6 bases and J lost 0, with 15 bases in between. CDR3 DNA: TGCAGCGTAGAGGAAGGACTTGGCTCTGGAAACACCATATATTTT. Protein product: CSVEEGLGSGNTIYF. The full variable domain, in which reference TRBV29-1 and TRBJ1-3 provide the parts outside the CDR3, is SAVISQKPSRDICQRGTSLTIQCQVDSQVTMMFWYRQQPGQSLTLIATANQGSEATYESGFVIDKFPISRPNLTFSTLTVSNMSPEDSSIYLCSVEEGLGSGNTIYFGEGSWLTVV.

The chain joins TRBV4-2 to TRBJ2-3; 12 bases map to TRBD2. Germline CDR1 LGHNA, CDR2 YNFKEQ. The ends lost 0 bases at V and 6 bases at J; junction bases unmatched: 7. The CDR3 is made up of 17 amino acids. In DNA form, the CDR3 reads TGTGCCAGCAGCCAAGATCCTAGCGGGGGGGCAGGGGATACGCAGTATTTT. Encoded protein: CASSQDPSGGAGDTQYF.

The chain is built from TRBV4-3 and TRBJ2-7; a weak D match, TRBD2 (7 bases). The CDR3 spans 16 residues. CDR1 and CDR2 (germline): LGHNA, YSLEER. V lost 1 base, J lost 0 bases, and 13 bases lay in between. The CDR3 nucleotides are TGCGCCAGCAGCCAAGGCACGGGGGGCGGCTCCTACGAGCAGTACTTC. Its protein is CASSQGTGGGSYEQYF.

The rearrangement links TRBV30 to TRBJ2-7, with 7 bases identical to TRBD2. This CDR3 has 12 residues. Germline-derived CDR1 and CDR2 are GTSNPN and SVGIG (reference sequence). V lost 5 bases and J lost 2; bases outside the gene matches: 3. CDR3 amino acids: CAWGGGTYEQYF. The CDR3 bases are TGTGCCTGGGGGGGAGGGACCTACGAGCAGTACTTC.

The CDR3 region has the DNA TGTGCCAGCAGCTACGGGACAGGGAACTATGGCTACACCTTC. This gives the protein CASSYGTGNYGYTF. V is TRBV13 and J is TRBJ1-2; 9 bases match TRBD1. Germline assignment: CDR1 PRHDT and CDR2 FYEKMQ (reference sequence). After removal of 4 bases from V and 2 bases from J, the junction contained 2 bases not matched to a gene. This CDR3 is 14 amino acids long.

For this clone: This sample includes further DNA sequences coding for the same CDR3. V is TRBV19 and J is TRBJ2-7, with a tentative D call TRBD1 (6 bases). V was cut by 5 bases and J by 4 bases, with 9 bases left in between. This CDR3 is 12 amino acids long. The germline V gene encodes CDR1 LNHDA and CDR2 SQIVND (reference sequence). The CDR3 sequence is CASSLTGYEQYF. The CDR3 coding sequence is TGTGCCAGTAGTCTTACAGGGTACGAGCAGTACTTC.

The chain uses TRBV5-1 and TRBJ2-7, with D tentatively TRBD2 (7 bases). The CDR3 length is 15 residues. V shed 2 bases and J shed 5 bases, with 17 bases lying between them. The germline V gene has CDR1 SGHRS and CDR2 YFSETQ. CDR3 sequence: CASSFGEGGRDEQYF. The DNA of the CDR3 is TGCGCCAGCAGCTTCGGAGAAGGGGGGAGGGACGAGCAGTACTTC.

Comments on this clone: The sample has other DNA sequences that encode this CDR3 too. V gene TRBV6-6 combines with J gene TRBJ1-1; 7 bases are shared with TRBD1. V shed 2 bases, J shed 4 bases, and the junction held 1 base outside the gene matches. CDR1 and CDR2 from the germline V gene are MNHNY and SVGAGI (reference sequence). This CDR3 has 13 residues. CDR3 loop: CASSYAGGTEAFF. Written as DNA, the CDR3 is TGTGCCAGCAGTTACGCAGGGGGCACTGAAGCTTTCTTT.

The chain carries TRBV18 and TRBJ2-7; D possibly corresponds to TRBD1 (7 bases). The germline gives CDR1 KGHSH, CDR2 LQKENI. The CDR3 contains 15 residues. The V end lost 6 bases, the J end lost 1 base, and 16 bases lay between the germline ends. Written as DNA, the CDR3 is TGTGCCAGCTCCCCCGGAGGGGGCGCGTCCTACGAGCAGTACTTC. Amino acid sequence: CASSPGGGASYEQYF.

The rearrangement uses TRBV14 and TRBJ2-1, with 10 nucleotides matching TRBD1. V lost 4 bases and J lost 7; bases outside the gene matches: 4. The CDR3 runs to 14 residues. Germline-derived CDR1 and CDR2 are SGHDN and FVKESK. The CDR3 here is CASSPGQGWNEQFF. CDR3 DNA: TGTGCCAGCAGCCCGGGACAGGGGTGGAATGAGCAGTTCTTC.

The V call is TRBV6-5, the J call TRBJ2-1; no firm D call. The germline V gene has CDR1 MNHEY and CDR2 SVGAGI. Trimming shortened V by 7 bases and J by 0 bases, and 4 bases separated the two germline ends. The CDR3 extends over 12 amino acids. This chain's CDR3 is CASMASYNEQFF. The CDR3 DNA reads TGTGCCAGCATGGCCTCCTACAATGAGCAGTTCTTC.

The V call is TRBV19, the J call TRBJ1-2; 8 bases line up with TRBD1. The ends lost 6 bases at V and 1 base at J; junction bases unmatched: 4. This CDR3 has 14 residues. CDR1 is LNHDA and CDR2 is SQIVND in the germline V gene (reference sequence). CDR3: CASREDRDNYGYTF. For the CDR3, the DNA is TGTGCCAGTAGAGAGGACAGGGATAACTATGGCTACACCTTC. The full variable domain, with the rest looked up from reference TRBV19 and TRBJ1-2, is DGGITQSPKYLFRKEGQNVTLSCEQNLNHDAMYWYRQDPGQGLRLIYYSQIVNDFQKGDIAEGYSVSREKKESFPLTVTSAQKNPTAFYLCASREDRDNYGYTFGSGTRLTVV.

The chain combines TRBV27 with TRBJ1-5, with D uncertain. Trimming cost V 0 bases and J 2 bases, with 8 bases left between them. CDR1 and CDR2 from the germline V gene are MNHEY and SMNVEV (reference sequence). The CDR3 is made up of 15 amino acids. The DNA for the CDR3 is TGTGCCAGCAGTTTATCAGGGTTCGGCAATCAGCCCCAGCATTTT. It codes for CASSLSGFGNQPQHF.

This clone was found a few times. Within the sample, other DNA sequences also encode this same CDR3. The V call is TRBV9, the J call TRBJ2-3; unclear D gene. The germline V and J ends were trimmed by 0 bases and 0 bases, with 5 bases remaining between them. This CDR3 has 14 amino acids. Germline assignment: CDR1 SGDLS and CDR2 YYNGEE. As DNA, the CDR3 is TGTGCCAGCAGCGTAGAGGGAAGCACAGATACGCAGTATTTT. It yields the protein CASSVEGSTDTQYF.

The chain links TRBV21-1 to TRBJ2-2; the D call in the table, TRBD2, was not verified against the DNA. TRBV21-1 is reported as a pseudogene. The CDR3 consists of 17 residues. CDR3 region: CASSSTPGPGGTGELFF. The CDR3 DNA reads TGTGCCAGCAGCAGTACCCCGGGGCCGGGGGGTACCGGGGAGCTGTTTTTT.